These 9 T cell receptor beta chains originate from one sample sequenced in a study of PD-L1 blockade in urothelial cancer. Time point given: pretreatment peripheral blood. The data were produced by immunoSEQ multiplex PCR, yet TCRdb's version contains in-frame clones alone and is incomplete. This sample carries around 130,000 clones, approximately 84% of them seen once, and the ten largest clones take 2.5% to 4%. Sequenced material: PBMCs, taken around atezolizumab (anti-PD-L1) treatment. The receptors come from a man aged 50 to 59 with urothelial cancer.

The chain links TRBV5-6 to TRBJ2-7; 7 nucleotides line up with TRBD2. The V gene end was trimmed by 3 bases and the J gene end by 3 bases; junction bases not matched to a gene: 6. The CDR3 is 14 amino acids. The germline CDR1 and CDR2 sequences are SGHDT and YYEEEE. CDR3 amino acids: CASSSVRGDYEQYF. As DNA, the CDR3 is TGTGCCAGCAGCTCTGTTCGGGGGGACTACGAGCAGTACTTC.

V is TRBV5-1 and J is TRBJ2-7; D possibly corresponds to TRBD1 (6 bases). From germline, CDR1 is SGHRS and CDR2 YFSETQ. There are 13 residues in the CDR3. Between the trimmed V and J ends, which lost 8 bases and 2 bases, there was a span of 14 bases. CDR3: CASTGQTAYEQYF. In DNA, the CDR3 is TGCGCCAGTACGGGACAAACCGCCTACGAGCAGTACTTC.

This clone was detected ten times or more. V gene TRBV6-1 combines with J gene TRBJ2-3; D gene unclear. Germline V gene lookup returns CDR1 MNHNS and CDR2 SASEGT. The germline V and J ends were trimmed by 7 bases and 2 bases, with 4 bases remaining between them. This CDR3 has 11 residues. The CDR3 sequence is CASTNTDTQYF. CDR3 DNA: TGTGCCAGCACCAACACAGATACGCAGTATTTT.

The CDR3 coding sequence is TGTGCCAGCAGCTTAAAGGTTGAGGCATCCCAGTTCTTC. Residues: CASSLKVEASQFF. The gene calls are TRBV7-3 and TRBJ2-1; no reliable D call. Germline CDR1 SGHTA, CDR2 FQGTGA. V was trimmed by 1 base and J by 13 bases, leaving 14 bases between them. The CDR3 has 13 amino acids.

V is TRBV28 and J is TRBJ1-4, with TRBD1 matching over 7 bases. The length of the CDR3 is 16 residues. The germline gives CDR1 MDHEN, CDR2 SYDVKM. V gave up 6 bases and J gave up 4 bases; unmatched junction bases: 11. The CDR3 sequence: CASSTKGAGGNEKLFF. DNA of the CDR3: TGTGCCAGCAGCACAAAGGGGGCCGGCGGTAATGAAAAACTGTTTTTT.

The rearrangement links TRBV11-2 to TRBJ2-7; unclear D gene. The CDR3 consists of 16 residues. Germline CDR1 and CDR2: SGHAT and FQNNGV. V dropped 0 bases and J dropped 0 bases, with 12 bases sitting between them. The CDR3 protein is CASSLDAWSSSYEQYF. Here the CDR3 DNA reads TGTGCCAGCAGCTTAGATGCTTGGAGCAGCTCCTACGAGCAGTACTTC.

In nucleotides, the CDR3 is TGTGCCAGCAGTCCGGGCGGGGGATCTTATACGCAGTATTTT. Translated: CASSPGGGSYTQYF. The gene calls are TRBV11-2 and TRBJ2-3, with 7 bases fitting TRBD2. With 6 bases clipped from V and 7 bases from J, the junction kept 10 bases outside the gene matches. The germline V gene has CDR1 SGHAT and CDR2 FQNNGV. The CDR3 loop spans 14 amino acids. Drawing the rest from reference TRBV11-2 and TRBJ2-3, the complete variable domain is EAGVAQSPRYKIIEKRQSVAFWCNPISGHATLYWYQQILGQGPKLLIQFQNNGVVDDSQLPKDRFSAERLKGVDSTLKIQPAKLEDSAVYLCASSPGGGSYTQYFGPGTRLTVL.

For the CDR3, the DNA is TGTGCCAGCAGCCAAGATTCGGGGACAGGGGGCTACGAGCAGTACTTC. Translation: CASSQDSGTGGYEQYF. The J gene is TRBJ2-7, the V gene TRBV4-2; 11 bases map to TRBD1. CDR1 and CDR2 from the germline V gene are LGHNA and YNFKEQ. This CDR3 comprises 16 residues. V was pared by 0 bases and J by 3 bases, with 4 bases of the junction left unmatched.

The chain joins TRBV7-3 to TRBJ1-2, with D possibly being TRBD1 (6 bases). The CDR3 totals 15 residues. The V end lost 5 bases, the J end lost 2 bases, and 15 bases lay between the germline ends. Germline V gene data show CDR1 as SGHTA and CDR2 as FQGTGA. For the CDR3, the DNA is TGTGCCAGCAGCAACCCGGACAGACTCAACTATGGCTACACCTTC. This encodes CASSNPDRLNYGYTF.